Listed below are T cell receptor beta chains from one sample, sequenced in a study of cytomegalovirus exposure and HLA in healthy donors. Profiled with immunoSEQ multiplex PCR; TCRdb holds only in-frame clones, not every one. The sample consists of roughly 100,000 clones, about 83% of them appearing once. Sequenced sample: PBMCs. Source of these receptors: a man younger than 30 in good health and CMV-seronegative. CDR3s leave out the opening cysteine and the closing phenylalanine or tryptophan. The order of the fields is J gene, V gene, CDR3 protein.

TRBJ1-2 | TRBV10-2 | ASSGSGTGANYGYT
TRBJ2-7 | TRBV18 | ASSARASRHHSYEQY
TRBJ2-1 | TRBV5-1 | ASSFLSRDYLNLRDNEQF
TRBJ2-7 | TRBV19 | ASSPRYSYEQY
TRBJ2-7 | TRBV28 | ASRPPGLAGSHEQY
TRBJ1-3 | TRBV5-1 | ASSPPQGSSGNTIY
TRBJ2-1 | TRBV27 | ASSLGATAGNYEQF
TRBJ2-2 | TRBV19 | THEGRGTGELF
TRBJ1-1 | TRBV19 | ASFATSGENTEAF
. | TRBV6-5 | ASSYSLAGANEQY
TRBJ2-7 | TRBV7-2 | ASSLGLAGPYEQY
TRBJ1-1 | TRBV19 | ASQLGYQNTEAF
TRBJ2-7 | TRBV19 | ASSRGQGREQY
TRBJ2-5 | TRBV7-9 | ASSSLWGVPPVNQETQY
TRBJ2-7 | TRBV18 | ASSPEGYEQY
TRBJ2-1 | TRBV29-1 | SGVLAGPREQF
TRBJ2-1 | TRBV18 | ASSETSGRRHEQF
TRBJ1-1 | TRBV7-2 | ASSQDWDFDTEAF
TRBJ1-5 | TRBV6-5 | ASSHGNQPQH
TRBJ2-7 | TRBV27 | ASSALVSPIEQY
TRBJ2-5 | TRBV7-6 | ASSLWSQETQY
TRBJ1-1 | TRBV28 | ASTLGYRGGTEAF
TRBJ2-7 | TRBV4-2 | ASSQGPGQGPYEQY
TRBJ2-1 | TRBV9 | ASSAFGGSPNEQF
TRBJ1-2 | TRBV11-3 | ASSRQGFYGYT
TRBJ2-5 | TRBV10-2 | ASSLTSGSRETQY
TRBJ2-3 | TRBV14 | ASSHPLAGVGDTQY
TRBJ2-1 | TRBV5-1 | ASSTGPPGGDEQF
TRBJ2-7 | TRBV9 | ASSVVPGGYEQY
TRBJ2-3 | TRBV14 | ASSQLRDVSTDTQY
TRBJ1-2 | TRBV29-1 | SPRFLETNYGYT
TRBJ2-7 | TRBV7-9 | ASSYRSGRGYEQY
TRBJ2-1 | TRBV5-4 | ASSFRLQTSGSTNEQF
TRBJ2-7 | TRBV7-9 | ASSLVGSGVYEQY
TRBJ1-5 | TRBV5-6 | ASSWTGGPQPQH
TRBJ1-2 | TRBV7-2 | ASSLQRRSLLLTGGYT
TRBJ1-2 | TRBV11-2 | ASSTHRGRDYGYT
TRBJ2-3 | TRBV11-2 | ASSWAGVETDTQY
TRBJ1-2 | TRBV5-1 | ASSLDRPARGHENYGYT
TRBJ2-5 | TRBV18 | ASSPVRTAQETQY
TRBJ1-1 | TRBV29-1 | SARQANTEAF
TRBJ2-1 | TRBV7-9 | ASSQRIALAGGSYNEQF
TRBJ2-1 | TRBV5-6 | ASTWSGGNYNEQF
TRBJ2-1 | TRBV27 | ASSFSPLAGHNSEQF
TRBJ1-4 | TRBV7-2 | ASRLGATGKATNEKLF
TRBJ2-7 | TRBV4-3 | ASSQSQGGEQY
TRBJ1-5 | TRBV27 | ASSLKLNQPQH
TRBJ1-2 | TRBV4-1 | ASSQERDSLYGYT
TRBJ2-1 | TRBV6-5 | ASMNSPNNEQF
TRBJ1-3 | TRBV7-2 | ASSPRQFETSSGNTIY